This T cell receptor (beta chain) is from a study of T cell responses to AZD1222 COVID-19 vaccine. TCRdb keeps only in-frame clones here, not all; method: immunoSEQ multiplex PCR. The table lists 110,000 or so clones, roughly 89% of them singletons, with approximately 5.9% in the top ten. Germline CDR1 reads ENHRY; CDR2 reads SYGVKD. The CDR3 covers 14 residues. The ends lost 6 bases at V and 8 bases at J; junction bases unmatched: 12. The chain carries TRBV10-3 and TRBJ1-2, with 7 nucleotides matching TRBD1. The sequencing here drew on peripheral blood, taken on day 0 of AZD1222 vaccination. The sequence derives from an adult in good health. The CDR3 loop is CAISLDRDASGYTF. CDR3 sequence (DNA): TGTGCCATCAGCCTCGACAGGGATGCGTCGGGCTACACCTTC.